This T cell receptor (beta chain) is from a study of low-dose radiotherapy and immunotherapy resistance in tumors. Time point defined: before trial treatment. Both TCRalpha and TCRbeta chains were reverse transcribed with V-gene-specific primers. For amplifying TCRs, the PCR ran for about 20 cycles with Phusion, which was used together with a constant-region primer and the adapter on the V primers. TCRdb re-analysed the reads in MiXCR, keeping a single row per CDR3 protein. Of 80,000 to 95,000 distinct CDR3 sequences detected, under 9.5% appear once; the ten largest clones hold 1%. This CDR3 comprises 12 residues. V shed 2 bases and J shed 7 bases, with 6 bases lying between them. Germline V gives CDR1 SGHRS, CDR2 YFSETQ.

This receptor was taken from a male donor with prostate cancer. The specimen comprised PBMCs, sampled before treatment. V gene TRBV5-1 combines with J gene TRBJ2-2; D unresolved. CDR3 amino acids: CASSFSSGELFF. The CDR3 nucleotides are TGCGCCAGCAGCTTCTCAAGCGGGGAGCTGTTTTTT. The variable domain in full, with the rest retrieved from reference TRBV5-1 and TRBJ2-2, is KAGVTQTPRYLIKTRGQQVTLSCSPISGHRSVSWYQQTPGQGLQFLFEYFSETQRNKGNFPGRFSGRQFSNSRSEMNVSTLELGDSALYLCASSFSSGELFFGEGSRLTVL.